These T cell receptor beta chains were read from a single sample in a study of cytomegalovirus exposure and HLA in healthy donors. This table comes from immunoSEQ multiplex PCR, and its TCRdb copy is limited to in-frame clones, with some not included. The sample lists roughly 69,000 clones; roughly three quarters were seen once. Sequenced material: PBMCs. These receptors were collected from a man aged 18 to 29 in good health and CMV-seronegative. Both conserved end residues are part of each CDR3. D genes are given only for firm matches. Only part of the rows carry a size: once, few, many, or a class if the clone is expanded.

D: NA; V: TRBV7-9; size: NA; J: TRBJ2-5; CDR3: CASRTSVRGETQYF; DNA: TGTGCCAGCAGAACAAGCGTTAGAGGAGAGACCCAGTACTTC
D: TRBD1; V: TRBV28; size: NA; J: TRBJ1-3; CDR3: CASSPTGAGNTIYF; DNA: TGTGCCAGCAGCCCGACAGGGGCTGGAAACACCATATATTTT
D: NA; V: TRBV5-6; size: NA; J: TRBJ2-5; CDR3: CASSLGGRETQYF; DNA: TGTGCCAGCAGTCTCGGAGGGCGCGAGACCCAGTACTTC
D: NA; V: TRBV5-1; size: NA; J: TRBJ1-1; CDR3: CASSRERTTEAFF; DNA: TGCGCCAGCTCCAGGGAAAGAACCACTGAAGCTTTCTTT
D: TRBD2; V: TRBV9; size: few; J: TRBJ2-3; CDR3: CASSVASGGAGDTQYF; DNA: TGTGCCAGCAGCGTAGCTAGCGGGGGGGCCGGAGATACGCAGTATTTT
D: TRBD1; V: TRBV7-3; size: NA; J: TRBJ2-2; CDR3: CASSPTGQGIIGELFF; DNA: TGTGCCAGCAGCCCCACCGGACAGGGAATAATCGGGGAGCTGTTTTTT
D: NA; V: TRBV7-8; size: few; J: TRBJ1-1; CDR3: CASSALGGVRSTEAFF; DNA: TGTGCCAGCAGCGCACTTGGGGGGGTCCGAAGCACTGAAGCTTTCTTT
D: TRBD1; V: TRBV19; size: NA; J: TRBJ1-5; CDR3: CASSIVGGFGSNQPQHF; DNA: TGTGCCAGTAGTATCGTAGGGGGCTTCGGGAGCAATCAGCCCCAGCATTTT
D: TRBD1; V: TRBV29-1; size: NA; J: TRBJ2-7; CDR3: CSVARTGGTYEQYF; DNA: TGCAGCGTTGCTCGGACAGGGGGAACCTACGAGCAGTACTTC
D: NA; V: TRBV27; size: NA; J: TRBJ1-5; CDR3: CASSPRGSGYSNQPQHF; DNA: TGTGCCAGCAGTCCAAGGGGTTCTGGATATAGCAATCAGCCCCAGCATTTT
D: NA; V: TRBV5-1; size: NA; J: TRBJ2-2; CDR3: CASRAGPNTGELFF; DNA: TGCGCCAGCCGTGCGGGACCGAACACCGGGGAGCTGTTTTTT
D: TRBD2; V: TRBV11-3; size: NA; J: TRBJ2-1; CDR3: CASSPHRTSGGEQFF; DNA: TGTGCCAGCAGCCCCCACCGGACTAGCGGGGGAGAGCAGTTCTTC
D: NA; V: TRBV18; size: once; J: TRBJ2-4; CDR3: CASSPYRQSGVEAKNIQYF; DNA: TGTGCCAGCTCACCCTACCGTCAGTCAGGGGTGGAAGCCAAAAACATTCAGTACTTC
D: TRBD1; V: TRBV4-1; size: NA; J: TRBJ1-1; CDR3: CASSQDAGGMNTEAFF; DNA: TGCGCCAGCAGCCAAGATGCAGGGGGCATGAACACTGAAGCTTTCTTT
D: TRBD1; V: TRBV7-9; size: NA; J: TRBJ1-2; CDR3: CASSEPEDRSNYGYTF; DNA: TGTGCCAGCAGCGAGCCGGAGGACAGGTCTAACTATGGCTACACCTTC
D: NA; V: TRBV19; size: NA; J: TRBJ2-3; CDR3: CASSGGRSTDTQYF; DNA: TGTGCCAGTAGCGGGGGGCGGAGCACAGATACGCAGTATTTT
D: TRBD2; V: TRBV6-5; size: NA; J: TRBJ2-1; CDR3: CASKTLAGGTSEQFF; DNA: TGTGCCAGCAAGACACTAGCGGGGGGGACCTCTGAGCAGTTCTTC
D: TRBD1; V: TRBV10-3; size: NA; J: TRBJ1-2; CDR3: CAISEGDRAFSF; DNA: TGTGCCATCAGTGAGGGGGACAGGGCGTTTTCCTTC
D: NA; V: TRBV5-1; size: NA; J: TRBJ2-2; CDR3: CASSLDSTYTGELFF; DNA: TGCGCCAGCAGCTTGGACTCAACCTACACCGGGGAGCTGTTTTTT
D: TRBD1; V: TRBV7-9; size: once; J: TRBJ1-6; CDR3: CASSLYGTGGDNSPLHF; DNA: TGTGCCAGCAGCTTATACGGGACAGGGGGTGACAATTCACCCCTCCACTTT
D: NA; V: TRBV6-1; size: NA; J: TRBJ2-1; CDR3: CASSTGTSAYNEQFF; DNA: TGTGCCAGCAGTACCGGGACTTCGGCCTACAATGAGCAGTTCTTC
D: TRBD1; V: TRBV28; size: NA; J: TRBJ1-2; CDR3: CASSYRDRGWESYTF; DNA: TGTGCCAGCAGTTACCGGGACAGGGGGTGGGAATCCTACACCTTC
D: TRBD1; V: TRBV18; size: NA; J: TRBJ1-6; CDR3: CASSPQGADSPLHF; DNA: TGTGCCAGCTCACCCCAGGGGGCCGATTCACCCCTCCACTTT
D: NA; V: TRBV5-4; size: few; J: TRBJ1-6; CDR3: CASSLRRDSPLHF; DNA: TGTGCCAGCAGCTTGAGAAGAGATTCACCCCTCCACTTT
D: NA; V: TRBV4-1; size: NA; J: TRBJ2-2; CDR3: CASSRLQNTGELFF; DNA: TGCGCCAGCAGCCGACTACAGAACACCGGGGAGCTGTTTTTT
D: TRBD2; V: TRBV15; size: NA; J: TRBJ2-3; CDR3: CATSTSGLAGGDTQYF; DNA: TGTGCCACCAGCACCAGTGGACTAGCGGGGGGGGATACGCAGTATTTT
D: NA; V: TRBV5-1; size: once; J: TRBJ2-1; CDR3: CASSLEGGQFF; DNA: TGCGCCAGCAGCTTGGAAGGAGGGCAGTTCTTC
D: NA; V: TRBV7-8; size: NA; J: TRBJ1-2; CDR3: CASRLGGAHDYGYTF; DNA: TGTGCCAGCCGATTGGGGGGGGCGCATGACTATGGCTACACCTTC
D: NA; V: TRBV14; size: NA; J: TRBJ1-3; CDR3: CASSQARGGNTIYF; DNA: TGTGCCAGCAGCCAAGCCCGCGGAGGAAACACCATATATTTT
D: TRBD1; V: TRBV9; size: NA; J: TRBJ1-1; CDR3: CASSQTVGQGELGTEAFF; DNA: TGTGCCAGCAGCCAAACGGTGGGACAGGGGGAGTTGGGCACTGAAGCTTTCTTT
D: NA; V: TRBV28; size: NA; J: TRBJ1-5; CDR3: CASSFAGSNQPQHF; DNA: TGTGCCAGCAGTTTTGCGGGTTCCAATCAGCCCCAGCATTTT
D: TRBD2; V: TRBV30; size: NA; J: TRBJ2-3; CDR3: CAWDPYRTSGGTDTQYF; DNA: TGTGCCTGGGATCCTTATCGGACTAGCGGGGGGACAGATACGCAGTATTTT
D: TRBD1; V: TRBV10-3; size: NA; J: TRBJ1-5; CDR3: CAISEGQGGNQPQHF; DNA: TGTGCCATCAGTGAAGGGCAGGGGGGTAATCAGCCCCAGCATTTT
D: TRBD1; V: TRBV30; size: NA; J: TRBJ2-7; CDR3: CASGQGIHEQYF; DNA: TGTGCCTCGGGACAGGGTATCCACGAGCAGTACTTC
D: NA; V: TRBV6-4; size: NA; J: TRBJ2-3; CDR3: CASSALGGLSTDTQYF; DNA: TGTGCCAGCAGTGCCCTCGGCGGGTTGAGCACAGATACGCAGTATTTT
D: TRBD1; V: TRBV7-2; size: NA; J: TRBJ2-7; CDR3: CASSSPGTGYYEQYF; DNA: TGTGCCAGCAGCTCGCCCGGGACAGGATACTACGAGCAGTACTTC
D: NA; V: TRBV4-3; size: NA; J: TRBJ2-5; CDR3: CASSQDLRGGRGVQETQYF; DNA: TGCGCCAGCAGCCAAGATTTGAGGGGGGGCCGAGGAGTTCAAGAGACCCAGTACTTC
D: TRBD2; V: TRBV29-1; size: NA; J: TRBJ2-7; CDR3: CSVESTSGGIHEQYF; DNA: TGCAGCGTTGAGTCCACTAGCGGGGGGATCCACGAGCAGTACTTC
D: NA; V: TRBV5-6; size: NA; J: TRBJ1-1; CDR3: CASSLASRNTEAFF; DNA: TGTGCCAGCAGCTTGGCGTCCAGAAACACTGAAGCTTTCTTT
D: NA; V: TRBV6-4; size: few; J: TRBJ2-3; CDR3: CASSDSRVGPQYF; DNA: TGTGCCAGCAGTGACTCCAGGGTGGGTCCGCAGTATTTT
D: TRBD1; V: TRBV18; size: once; J: TRBJ1-5; CDR3: CASSPSAGQGSQPQHF; DNA: TGTGCCAGCTCACCAAGCGCGGGACAGGGGAGTCAGCCCCAGCATTTT
D: NA; V: TRBV5-1; size: NA; J: TRBJ1-2; CDR3: CASSSDSLTRYGYTF; DNA: TGCGCCAGCAGCTCGGACAGCCTTACTCGTTATGGCTACACCTTC
D: NA; V: TRBV6-1; size: NA; J: TRBJ2-7; CDR3: CASSAGGLAIYEQYF; DNA: TGTGCCAGCAGCGCCGGGGGGCTAGCCATCTACGAGCAGTACTTC
D: NA; V: TRBV19; size: NA; J: TRBJ2-7; CDR3: CASSKPSQGVYEQYF; DNA: TGCGCCAGTAGTAAGCCGTCTCAAGGGGTCTACGAGCAGTACTTC
D: NA; V: TRBV11-3; size: NA; J: TRBJ2-7; CDR3: CASSSGRTEDYEQYF; DNA: TGTGCCAGCAGCTCCGGCAGGACAGAAGATTACGAGCAGTACTTC
D: TRBD2; V: TRBV7-9; size: NA; J: TRBJ2-3; CDR3: CASSLTSGGTQYF; DNA: TGTGCCAGCAGCTTAACTAGCGGGGGGACGCAGTATTTT